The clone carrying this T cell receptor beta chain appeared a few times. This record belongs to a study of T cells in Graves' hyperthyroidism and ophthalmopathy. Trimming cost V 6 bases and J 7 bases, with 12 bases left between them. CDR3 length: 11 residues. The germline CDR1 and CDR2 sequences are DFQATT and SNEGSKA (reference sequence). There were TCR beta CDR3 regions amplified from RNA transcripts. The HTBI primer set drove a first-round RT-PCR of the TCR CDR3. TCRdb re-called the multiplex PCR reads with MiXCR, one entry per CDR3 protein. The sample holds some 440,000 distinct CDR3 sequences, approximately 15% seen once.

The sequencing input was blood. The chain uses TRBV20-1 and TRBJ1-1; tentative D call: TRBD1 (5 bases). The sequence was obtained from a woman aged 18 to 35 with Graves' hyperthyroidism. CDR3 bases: TGCAGTGCCGAAGGGACCAGTGAAGCTTTCTTT. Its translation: CSAEGTSEAFF.